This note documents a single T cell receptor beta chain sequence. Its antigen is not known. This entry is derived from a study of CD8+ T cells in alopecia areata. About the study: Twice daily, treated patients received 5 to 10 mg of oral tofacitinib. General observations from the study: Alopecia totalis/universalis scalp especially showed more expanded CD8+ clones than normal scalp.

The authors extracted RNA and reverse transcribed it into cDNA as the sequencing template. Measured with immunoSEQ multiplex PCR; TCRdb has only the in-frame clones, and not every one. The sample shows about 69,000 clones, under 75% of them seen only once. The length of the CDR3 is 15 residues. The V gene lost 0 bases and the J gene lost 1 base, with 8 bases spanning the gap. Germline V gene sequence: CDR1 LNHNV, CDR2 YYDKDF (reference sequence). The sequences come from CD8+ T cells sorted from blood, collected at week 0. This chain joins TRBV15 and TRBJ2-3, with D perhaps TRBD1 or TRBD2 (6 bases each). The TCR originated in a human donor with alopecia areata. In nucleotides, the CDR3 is TGTGCCACCAGCAGAGATAGGGGGGGCACAGATACGCAGTATTTT. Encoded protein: CATSRDRGGTDTQYF. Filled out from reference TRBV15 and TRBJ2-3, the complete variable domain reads DAMVIQNPRYQVTQFGKPVTLSCSQTLNHNVMYWYQQKSSQAPKLLFHYYDKDFNNEADTPDNFQSRRPNTSFCFLDIRSPGLGDTAMYLCATSRDRGGTDTQYFGPGTRLTVL.